The 7 T cell receptor beta chains given below trace back to one sample, sequenced in a study of CD8+ T cells in alopecia areata. The study sorted pooled cutaneous lymph node cells by CD4, CD8alpha, NKG2D, NKG2ACE and other markers. Extracted RNA was reverse transcribed into cDNA, the sequencing template. Here immunoSEQ multiplex PCR was the method, and the copy in TCRdb shows in-frame clones only, minus some. The sample yields about 270,000 clones, without any singletons. The source material was CD4+ T cells sorted from a lymph node. Receptors originate from a C3H/HeJ mouse with alopecia areata. Mouse strain MHC haplotype: H2-k.

This clone appeared a few times. Germline and genes here are mouse. The covered CDR3 bases are TGTGCCAGCAGCCAAGGGAGGGGTTCCTATGCT. This translates into CASSQGRGSYA. The complete CDR3 sequence is CASSQGRGSYAEQFF. The chain links TRBV5 to TRBJ2-1; TRBD1 is a possible D gene (5 bases). The read terminates 4 residues before the CDR3 end, so the remaining end is supplied by the germline J gene. Trimming stripped 1 base from V and 3 bases from J, with 10 bases between. This CDR3 spans 15 amino acids. Germline assignment: CDR1 LGHNA and CDR2 YNLKQL (reference sequence).

This clone was observed a handful of times. Here the gene names and germline are mouse. The read terminates 4 residues before the CDR3 end, so the remaining end is supplied by the germline J gene. The chain links TRBV13-3 to TRBJ2-4; 8 bases match TRBD1. With 5 bases clipped from V and 3 bases from J, the junction kept 5 bases outside the gene matches. CDR1 is NNHDY, CDR2 SYVADS, per germline. There are 14 residues in the CDR3. The CDR3 sequence: CASSPGQGQNTLYF. CDR3 DNA, as far as it was read: TGTGCCAGCAGCCCTGGACAGGGACAAAAC.

This clone was seen only a few times. Mouse germline and gene names are used. The read halts 4 residues ahead of the CDR3 end, with the missing end drawn from the germline J gene. The chain uses TRBV1 and TRBJ1-1; D call uncertain. Germline loops: CDR1 NSQYPW, CDR2 LRSPGD (reference sequence). The CDR3 spans 15 residues. Trimming removed 0 bases from V and 0 bases from J, with 8 bases in between. The sequenced CDR3 bases are TGCACCTGCAGTGCAGATATACAGTCAAACACA. It is translated as CTCSADIQSNT. The entire CDR3 is CTCSADIQSNTEVFF.

This clone was counted a few times. The gene names given are mouse names. The read ends 4 residues shy of where the CDR3 ends; the end is completed using the germline J gene. The chain joins TRBV13-2 to TRBJ2-1; 9 bases line up with TRBD2. The CDR3 runs 16 residues. V lost 2 bases, J lost 3 bases, and 6 bases stayed unmatched. The germline V gene has CDR1 NNHNN and CDR2 SYGAGS (reference sequence). CDR3 DNA, as far as it was read: TGTGCCAGCGGTGAGGTCTGGGGGGGGTCCTATGCT. Translation: CASGEVWGGSYA. In full, the CDR3 is CASGEVWGGSYAEQFF.

This clone has more than one count but fewer than ten. Germline and genes here are mouse. The read ends 4 residues shy of where the CDR3 ends; the end is completed using the germline J gene. The V gene is TRBV13-1, the J gene TRBJ1-1, with 8 bases identical to TRBD1. V dropped 6 bases and J dropped 4; count of bases not matched to a gene: 8. Germline CDR1 is NSHNY and CDR2 is SYGAGN. There are 14 residues in the CDR3. Partial CDR3 DNA: TGTGCCAGCACCTGGACAGGGAGGGGCACA. It codes for CASTWTGRGT. The full CDR3 protein is CASTWTGRGTEVFF.

This clone showed up just a few times. Gene labels here are mouse ones. Coverage ceases 4 residues before the CDR3 finishes, and the germline J gene fills in the end. The chain carries TRBV1 and TRBJ2-5; tentative D call: TRBD2 (5 bases). Trimming took off 0 bases at V and 1 base at J, with 8 bases between the two ends. Germline CDR1 NSQYPW, CDR2 LRSPGD (reference sequence). This CDR3 contains 15 residues. The covered CDR3 bases are TGCACCTGCAGTGCAGATTTCTGGGACCAAGAC. This encodes CTCSADFWDQD. The full CDR3 protein reads CTCSADFWDQDTQYF.

Concerning this clone: Gene names and germline refer to mouse. The sequenced fragment ends 4 residues before the CDR3 boundary, so the rest is inferred from the germline J gene. The chain employs TRBV31 and TRBJ2-1; no definite D call. This CDR3 has 15 amino acids. In germline, CDR1 is GKSSPN, CDR2 SITVG. Trimming pared 0 bases from V and 0 bases from J, leaving 9 bases between. The part of the CDR3 DNA that was read is TGTGCCTGGAGTCTAGCAGGTTATAACTATGCT. It translates to CAWSLAGYNYA. The full CDR3 reads CAWSLAGYNYAEQFF.